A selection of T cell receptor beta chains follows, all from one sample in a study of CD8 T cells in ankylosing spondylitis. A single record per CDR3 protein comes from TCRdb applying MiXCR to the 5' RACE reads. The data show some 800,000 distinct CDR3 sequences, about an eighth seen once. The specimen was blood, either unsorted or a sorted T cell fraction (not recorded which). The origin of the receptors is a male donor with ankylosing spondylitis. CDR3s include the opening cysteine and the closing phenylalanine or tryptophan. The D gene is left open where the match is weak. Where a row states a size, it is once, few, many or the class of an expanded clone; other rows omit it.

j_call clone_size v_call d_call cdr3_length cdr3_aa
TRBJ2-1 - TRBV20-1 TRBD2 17 CCAPPLAGGPYYNEQFF
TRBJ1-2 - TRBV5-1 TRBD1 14 CASSPRGIDYGYTF
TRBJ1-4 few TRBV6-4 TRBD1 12 CASSVSGGKLFF
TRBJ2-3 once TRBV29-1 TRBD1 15 CSVEMGQRILDTQYF
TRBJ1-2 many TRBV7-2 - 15 CASSLGTAGNYGYTF
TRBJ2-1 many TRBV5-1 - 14 CASSPRVVGNEQFF
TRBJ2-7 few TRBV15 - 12 CATSEKKGVQYF
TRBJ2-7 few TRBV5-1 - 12 CASNSASYEQYF
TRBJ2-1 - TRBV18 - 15 CASSPLPSSYNEQFF
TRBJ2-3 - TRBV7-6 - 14 CASSREAYTDTQYF
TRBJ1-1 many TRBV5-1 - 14 CASSLQTLNTEAFF
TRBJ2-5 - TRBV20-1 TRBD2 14 CSASFSGVGETQYF
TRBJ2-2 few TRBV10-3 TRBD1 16 CAISITGTGNTGELFF
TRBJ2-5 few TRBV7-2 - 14 CASSFSSRDQTQYF